This TCR beta chain was captured by sequencing in a study of cytomegalovirus exposure and HLA in healthy donors. Germline V gene sequence: CDR1 MGHRA, CDR2 YSYEKL. V was clipped by 3 bases and J by 7 bases; unmatched bases: 5. CDR3 length equals 14 residues. Regarding this clone: The antigen is undetermined.

Study observations and caveats: CMV serostatus was the only recorded immune exposure for donors.

The PCR ran on 60 Vbeta and 13 Jbeta primers. Produced via immunoSEQ multiplex PCR; TCRdb's table is partial and in-frame only. This sample carries about 91,000 clones, around nine tenths of them seen once, and the ten largest clones take 8% to 10%. The sequencing sample was made of PBMCs. The chain combines TRBV4-1 with TRBJ2-1; 8 bases fit TRBD2. The sequence came from a man aged 30 to 45 in good health and CMV-seropositive. CDR3 bases: TGCGCCAGCAGCCAGGGACTAGTAAGGAATGAGCAGTTCTTC. It yields the protein CASSQGLVRNEQFF.